This T cell receptor beta chain was identified in a study of blood T cells in healthy people across ages. Germline CDR1 reads SGHAT; CDR2 reads FQNNGV. This CDR3 region has 15 residues. Primed by a sample-barcoded 5' primer and a J-beta primer mix, a second PCR proceeded for about 6 to 12 cycles. TCRdb processed the 5' RACE reads anew with MiXCR; each CDR3 protein has one entry. The sample has some 1.4 million distinct CDR3 sequences; approximately 42% are singletons. What was sequenced was blood. This sequence originates from a young woman in good health. The genes are TRBV11-2 and TRBJ2-5, with a possible D match to TRBD1 (8 bases). The closer fit of TRBJ2-7 to the DNA end suggests the J call may be wrong. CDR3: CASSPGGTGNYEQYF. In DNA, the CDR3 is TGTGCCAGCAGCCCCGGGGGGACAGGAAACTACGAGCAGTACTTC.